This TCR beta chain was captured by sequencing in a study of identical twins. Using its own MiXCR run on the 5' RACE reads, TCRdb lists one record per CDR3 protein. The profile shows 400,000 to 500,000 distinct CDR3 sequences, about a fifth of them singletons. CDR3 size: 16 residues. With 3 bases clipped from V and 5 bases from J, the junction kept 13 bases outside the gene matches. Germline CDR1 and CDR2: SGDLS and YYNGEE. This clonotype was seen more than once but under ten times. Sequencing input: naive T cells sorted from blood. The V and J genes are TRBV9 and TRBJ2-7; 8 nucleotides match TRBD2. The source is a man aged 45 to 65 in good health. For the CDR3, the DNA is TGTGCCAGCAGCGGGACAGCGAACACAGCGGGAGACGAGCAGTACTTC. Translation gives CASSGTANTAGDEQYF.